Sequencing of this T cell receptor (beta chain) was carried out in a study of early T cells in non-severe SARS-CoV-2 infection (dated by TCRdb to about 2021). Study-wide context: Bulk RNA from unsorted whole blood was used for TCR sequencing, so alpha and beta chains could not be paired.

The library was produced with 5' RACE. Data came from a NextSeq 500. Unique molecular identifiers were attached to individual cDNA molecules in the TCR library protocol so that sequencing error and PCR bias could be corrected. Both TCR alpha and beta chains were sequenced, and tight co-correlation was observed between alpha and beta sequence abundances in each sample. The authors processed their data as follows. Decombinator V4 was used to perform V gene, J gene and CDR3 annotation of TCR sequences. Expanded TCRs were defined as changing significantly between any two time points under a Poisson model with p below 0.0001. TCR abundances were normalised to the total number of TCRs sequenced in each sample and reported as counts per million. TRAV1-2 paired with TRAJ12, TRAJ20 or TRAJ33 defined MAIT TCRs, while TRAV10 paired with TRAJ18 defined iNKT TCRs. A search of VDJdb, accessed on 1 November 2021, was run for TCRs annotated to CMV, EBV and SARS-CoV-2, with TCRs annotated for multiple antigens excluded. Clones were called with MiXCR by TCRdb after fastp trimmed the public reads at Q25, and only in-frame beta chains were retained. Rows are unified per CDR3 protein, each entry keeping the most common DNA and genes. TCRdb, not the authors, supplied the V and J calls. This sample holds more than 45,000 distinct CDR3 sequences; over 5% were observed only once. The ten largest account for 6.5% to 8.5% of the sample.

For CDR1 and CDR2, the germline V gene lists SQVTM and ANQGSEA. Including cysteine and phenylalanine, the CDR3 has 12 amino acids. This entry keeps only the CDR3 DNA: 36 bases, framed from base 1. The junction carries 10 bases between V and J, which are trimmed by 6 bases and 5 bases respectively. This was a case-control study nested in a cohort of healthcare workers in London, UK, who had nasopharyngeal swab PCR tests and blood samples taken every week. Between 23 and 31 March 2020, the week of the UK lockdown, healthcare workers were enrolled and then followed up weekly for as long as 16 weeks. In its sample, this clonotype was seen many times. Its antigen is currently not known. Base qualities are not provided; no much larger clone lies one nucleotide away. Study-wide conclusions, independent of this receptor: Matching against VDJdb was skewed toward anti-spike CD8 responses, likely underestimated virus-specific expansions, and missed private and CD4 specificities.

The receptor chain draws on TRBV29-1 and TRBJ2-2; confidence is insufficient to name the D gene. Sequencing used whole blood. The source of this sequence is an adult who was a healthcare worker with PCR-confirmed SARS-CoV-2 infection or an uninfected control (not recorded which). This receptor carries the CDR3 CSVSQGTGELFF. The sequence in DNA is TGCAGCGTGAGCCAAGGGACCGGGGAGCTGTTTTTT.